These 14 T cell receptor beta chains were sequenced from one sample in a study of glioma-infiltrating T cells after dendritic cell vaccination. Assay used: immunoSEQ multiplex PCR; TCRdb lists only in-frame clones, some missing. The data hold some 73,000 clones, with over 75% observed a single time. Sequencing used blood, obtained before dendritic cell vaccination. The receptors here all came from a human donor with glioblastoma.

CDR3 nucleotide sequence: TGTGCCACCCAGGCGTACACTGAAGCTTTCTTT. Translating gives CATQAYTEAFF. The rearrangement links TRBV19 to TRBJ1-1; D unresolved. The V end was cut by 10 bases, the J end by 3 bases, with 9 bases between. Germline-derived CDR1 and CDR2 are LNHDA and SQIVND (reference sequence). CDR3 length equals 11 residues.

In its sample, this clone was seen a few times. V usage is TRBV9 and J usage is TRBJ2-2; D is undetermined. The V end was cut by 0 bases, the J end by 1 base, with 4 bases between. Germline lookup yields CDR1 SGDLS and CDR2 YYNGEE. There are 14 residues in the CDR3. In nucleotides, the CDR3 is TGTGCCAGCAGCGTAGGTCTGAACACCGGGGAGCTGTTTTTT. Translating gives CASSVGLNTGELFF.

The chain has TRBV15 and TRBJ1-2; 7 bases match TRBD1. Germline assignment: CDR1 LNHNV and CDR2 YYDKDF (reference sequence). This CDR3 is built from 17 residues. Unmatched junction bases numbered 12, after V lost 1 base and J lost 4 bases. The CDR3 loop reads CATSRARETGKAYGYTF. The CDR3 DNA reads TGTGCCACCAGCAGAGCCCGGGAGACAGGGAAGGCCTATGGCTACACCTTC. The entire variable domain, with the rest obtained from reference TRBV15 and TRBJ1-2, is as follows: DAMVIQNPRYQVTQFGKPVTLSCSQTLNHNVMYWYQQKSSQAPKLLFHYYDKDFNNEADTPDNFQSRRPNTSFCFLDIRSPGLGDTAMYLCATSRARETGKAYGYTFGSGTRLTVV.

This chain links TRBV7-6 with TRBJ2-3, with 11 bases identical to TRBD2. J was trimmed by 2 bases and V by 7 bases; bases with no gene match: 14. Germline CDR1 reads SGHVS; CDR2 reads FNYEAQ. The CDR3 consists of 18 residues. The CDR3 protein is CASTRTSGLSPPTDTQYF. Here the CDR3 DNA reads TGTGCCAGCACCCGGACTAGCGGGCTAAGCCCCCCCACAGATACGCAGTATTTT.

V and J are TRBV5-6 and TRBJ1-1; D unclear. Trimming removed 0 bases from V and 6 bases from J, with 3 bases in between. CDR3 length: 11 residues. Germline V CDR1 and CDR2: SGHDT, YYEEEE. The CDR3 here is CASSLGPEAFF. The DNA for the CDR3 is TGTGCCAGCAGCTTGGGGCCTGAAGCTTTCTTT.

This chain joins TRBV15 and TRBJ1-6; TRBD1 agrees at 7 bases. CDR1 LNHNV and CDR2 YYDKDF come from the germline V gene (reference sequence). J lost 7 bases, V lost 3 bases, and 3 bases had no gene match. CDR3 length: 14 residues. CDR3 protein: CATSRTDRNSPLHF. The DNA for the CDR3 is TGTGCCACCAGCAGGACGGACAGGAATTCACCCCTCCACTTT.

The chain recombines TRBV21-1 with TRBJ1-5; no check of the table's D call, TRBD1, against the DNA was made. TRBV21-1 is marked as a pseudogene. The CDR3 has 16 residues. As DNA, the CDR3 is TGTGCCAGCAGCAAAGCGGACAGGGAAATCAATCAGCCCCAGCATTTT. Its translation is CASSKADREINQPQHF.

This chain uses TRBV19 with TRBJ2-1; 8 nucleotides align to TRBD1. There are 18 residues in the CDR3. The J segment lost 3 bases and the V segment lost 3 bases, leaving 13 bases of the junction unmatched. Germline CDR1 LNHDA, CDR2 SQIVND (reference sequence). CDR3 loop: CASSILKSGTGIYNEQFF. The DNA of the CDR3 is TGTGCCAGTAGTATTCTAAAATCCGGGACAGGAATCTACAATGAGCAGTTCTTC.

This sequence joins TRBV19 and TRBJ1-2; 9 positions match TRBD1. CDR3 length: 16 amino acids. CDR1 and CDR2 (germline): LNHDA, SQIVND (reference sequence). J gave up 1 base and V 9 bases, and 12 bases lay outside the gene matches. DNA of the CDR3: TGTGCCAGCAAAGATCGTCCGGGACAGGGTAACTATGGCTACACCTTC. Residues: CASKDRPGQGNYGYTF.

The rearrangement links TRBV19 to TRBJ2-1, with a weak D call TRBD1 (5 bases). From germline, CDR1 is LNHDA and CDR2 SQIVND (reference sequence). The CDR3 is 16 amino acids. V was cut by 3 bases and J by 0 bases, with 12 bases left in between. This CDR3 is CASSIGQFHSYNEQFF. The CDR3 DNA reads TGTGCCAGTAGTATCGGACAATTCCACTCCTACAATGAGCAGTTCTTC.

The V and J genes are TRBV5-1 and TRBJ1-2; 10 bases match TRBD1. V trimming: 3 bases; J trimming: 8 bases; junction bases outside the gene matches: 10. The CDR3 has 15 residues. CDR1 SGHRS and CDR2 YFSETQ come from the germline V gene. The CDR3 loop reads CASSSGQGTVLGYTF. CDR3 DNA: TGCGCCAGCAGCTCGGGACAGGGGACAGTTCTCGGCTACACCTTC.

The chain couples TRBV30 to TRBJ2-5; 7 bases map to TRBD1. Germline trimming cut 3 bases from V and 2 bases from J; bases unmatched to any gene: 3. The CDR3 is 13 residues long. CDR1 and CDR2 (germline): GTSNPN, SVGIG (reference sequence). For the CDR3, the DNA is TGTGCCTGGAGCCGGGACAGTCAAGAGACCCAGTACTTC. Translating it yields CAWSRDSQETQYF.

The J gene is TRBJ1-5, the V gene TRBV18; TRBD1 aligns across 8 bases. Germline-derived CDR1 and CDR2 are KGHSH and LQKENI. Losses at the gene ends were 1 base for V and 3 bases for J; bases not matched to a gene: 8. This CDR3 is 17 amino acids long. The CDR3, as DNA: TGTGCCAGCTCACCACGGCCAGGGGGCGTTAACAATCAGCCCCAGCATTTT. Its translation: CASSPRPGGVNNQPQHF.

This chain links TRBV7-2 with TRBJ2-5; possibly TRBD1 for D (5 bases). The CDR3 runs 16 residues. V gave up 2 bases and J gave up 1 base, with 14 bases separating them. The germline CDR1 and CDR2 sequences are SGHTA and FQGNSA. The CDR3 region is CASSLFRGIPQETQYF. CDR3 nucleotides: TGTGCCAGCAGCTTATTTAGGGGTATCCCCCAAGAGACCCAGTACTTC.